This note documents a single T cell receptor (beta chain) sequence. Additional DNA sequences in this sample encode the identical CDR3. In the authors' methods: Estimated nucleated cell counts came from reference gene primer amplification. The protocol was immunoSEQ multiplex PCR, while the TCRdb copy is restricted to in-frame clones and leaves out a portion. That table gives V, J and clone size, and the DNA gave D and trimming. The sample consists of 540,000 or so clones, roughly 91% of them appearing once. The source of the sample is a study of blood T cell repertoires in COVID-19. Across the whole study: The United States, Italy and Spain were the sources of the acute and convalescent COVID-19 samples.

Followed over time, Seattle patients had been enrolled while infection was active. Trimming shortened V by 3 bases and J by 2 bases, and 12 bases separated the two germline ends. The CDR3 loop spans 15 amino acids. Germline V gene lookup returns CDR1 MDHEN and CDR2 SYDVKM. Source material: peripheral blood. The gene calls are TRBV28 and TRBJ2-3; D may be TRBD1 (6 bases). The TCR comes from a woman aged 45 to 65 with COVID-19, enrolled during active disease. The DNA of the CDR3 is TGTGCCAGCAGTTTGGTACAGGGCTCCACAGATACGCAGTATTTT. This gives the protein CASSLVQGSTDTQYF.